These T cell receptor beta chains were read from a single sample in a study of blood T cell repertoires in COVID-19. Sequencing used immunoSEQ multiplex PCR; TCRdb keeps in-frame clones, though not all of them. The sample has almost 400,000 clones, 88% seen once. The sample was PBMCs or T cells enriched from blood (not recorded which). These TCRs come from a woman in her twenties or thirties with acute COVID-19. Both conserved end residues are part of each CDR3. D genes are given only for firm matches. Size is omitted from some rows. Given values are once, few, many or a class for expanded clones.

v_gene	j_gene	d_gene	abundance	CDR3nt	CDR3aa
TRBV10-3	TRBJ2-3	NA	NA	TGTGCCATCCAGGGGAGGGGCGAGGATACGCAGTATTTT	CAIQGRGEDTQYF
TRBV25-1	TRBJ1-2	TRBD1	once	TGTGCCAGCAGAAGGGACAGGGGAAAGAGGGGCTACACCTTC	CASRRDRGKRGYTF
TRBV4-3	TRBJ1-6	NA	NA	TGCGCCAGCAGCCAAGATTACGGGGGTGATCTCACGGGAGATTCACCCCTCCACTTT	CASSQDYGGDLTGDSPLHF
TRBV5-5	TRBJ2-4	NA	NA	TGTGCCAGCAGCTTGGGCCTTGGCATAGCCAAAAACATTCAGTACTTC	CASSLGLGIAKNIQYF
TRBV9	TRBJ1-2	TRBD1	NA	TGTGCCAGCAGCGTAGTCGACCGGGACAGAGGAGGGTACACCTTC	CASSVVDRDRGGYTF
TRBV29-1	TRBJ1-1	NA	NA	TGCAGCGGGATTCAGGGGAGAGCTTTCTTT	CSGIQGRAFF
TRBV15	TRBJ1-2	TRBD1	NA	TGTGCCACCAGCGGCCGGGACAGGGGCGGCTACACCTTC	CATSGRDRGGYTF
TRBV7-6	TRBJ2-7	NA	NA	TGTGCCAGCAGCCAAGTCACAGCCGAGCAGTACTTC	CASSQVTAEQYF
TRBV5-1	TRBJ1-5	NA	NA	TGCGCCAGCAGCTTGACAGGGAATCAGCCCCAGCATTTT	CASSLTGNQPQHF
TRBV4-2	TRBJ2-1	TRBD2	NA	TGTGCCAGCAGCCAACCGGGACTAGCGGGCTACAATGAGCAGTTCTTC	CASSQPGLAGYNEQFF
TRBV5-1	TRBJ1-6	TRBD1	NA	TGCGCCAGCAGCTCAGGGACAGGATCATATTCACCCCTCCACTTT	CASSSGTGSYSPLHF
TRBV19	TRBJ1-2	NA	few	TGTGCCAGTAGTATCCAGGGGATCGGCTACACCTTC	CASSIQGIGYTF
TRBV5-6	TRBJ1-1	NA	NA	TGTGCCAGCAGCTTGAGAGGGGCCCAGGGGGCTTTCTTT	CASSLRGAQGAFF
TRBV5-6	TRBJ2-1	NA	NA	TGTGCCAGCAGCTCCGGGGGAAGCTCCTACAATGAGCAGTTCTTC	CASSSGGSSYNEQFF
TRBV6-5	TRBJ1-2	NA	NA	TGTGCCAGCATAGGGGGAGTCCACCGCTCCGGCTACACCTTC	CASIGGVHRSGYTF
TRBV27	TRBJ2-7	TRBD1	NA	TGTGCCAGCAGAGGACAGGGACTCTACGAGCAGTACTTC	CASRGQGLYEQYF
TRBV6-5	TRBJ2-7	NA	few	TGTGCCAGCAGTTATAAGGGGTCCTACGAGCAGTACTTC	CASSYKGSYEQYF
TRBV6-5	TRBJ2-7	NA	NA	TGTGCCAGCAGTTACGACACAACCAGGGGTGAGCAGTACTTC	CASSYDTTRGEQYF
TRBV7-9	TRBJ1-5	TRBD1	few	TGTGCCAGCAGCTTAACGGGACAGAGTTTCGGACCCCAGCATTTT	CASSLTGQSFGPQHF
TRBV4-3	TRBJ2-3	NA	NA	TGCGCCAGCAGCCCCCAACTAGAAGATACGCAGTATTTT	CASSPQLEDTQYF
TRBV5-1	TRBJ2-1	TRBD2	NA	TGCGCCAGCAATCCGGGACTAGCGCAATATGAGCAGTTCTTC	CASNPGLAQYEQFF
TRBV19	TRBJ2-7	NA	once	TGTGCCAGTAGTGTTACTAGGAGCTACGAGCAGTACTTC	CASSVTRSYEQYF
TRBV5-1	TRBJ2-1	NA	NA	TGCGCCAGCAGCTTGGTAGGGGTTTATGAGCAGTTCTTC	CASSLVGVYEQFF
TRBV6-5	TRBJ1-2	NA	NA	TGTGCCAGCAGCAGAGGACAGCTCAACTATGGCTACACCTTC	CASSRGQLNYGYTF
TRBV5-1	TRBJ2-3	TRBD2	NA	TGCGCCAGCAGCTTGGCCCCTAGCGGCGGCACAGATACGCAGTATTTT	CASSLAPSGGTDTQYF
TRBV5-6	TRBJ1-2	NA	NA	TGTGCCAGCATCCTTGGGCCAGGGTTTAGCTACACCTTC	CASILGPGFSYTF
TRBV6-5	TRBJ1-3	NA	NA	TGTGCCAGCAAATCGGGGACAAACTCTGGAAACACCATATATTTT	CASKSGTNSGNTIYF
TRBV6-5	TRBJ2-4	TRBD1	NA	TGTGCCAGCAGTTACTCCTCGGACAGGGCGAACATTCAGTACTTC	CASSYSSDRANIQYF
TRBV5-6	TRBJ2-2	NA	NA	TGTGCCAGCACCCCCTTGGCGGCGAACACCGGGGAGCTGTTTTTT	CASTPLAANTGELFF
TRBV19	TRBJ1-3	NA	NA	TGTGCCAGTAGCGGGGGGGTTCTCGGAAACACCATATATTTT	CASSGGVLGNTIYF
TRBV6-5	TRBJ1-4	NA	NA	TGTGCCAGCAGCACGGACAGCCTAACCAAAAGTGGGATTTTT	CASSTDSLTKSGIF
TRBV15	TRBJ1-6	NA	NA	TGTGCCACCAGCGCGAGCTCCTATAATTCACCCCTCCACTTT	CATSASSYNSPLHF
TRBV9	TRBJ1-1	NA	once	TGTGCCAGCAGCGTACAGGGTCACAACACTGAAGCTTTCTTT	CASSVQGHNTEAFF
TRBV10-3	TRBJ1-6	NA	NA	TGTGCCATCAGTGACCGATTAACCGCCAGCGGTAATTCACCCCTCCACTTT	CAISDRLTASGNSPLHF
TRBV2	TRBJ2-1	TRBD2	NA	TGTGCCAGCAGAAGGGGACTAGCGGGGTCGGATGAGCAGTTCTTC	CASRRGLAGSDEQFF
TRBV24-1	TRBJ1-5	NA	NA	TGTGCCACCAGTGATTCGAGATATCAGCCCCAGCATTTT	CATSDSRYQPQHF
TRBV9	TRBJ1-2	TRBD1	NA	TGTGCCAGCAGCGGACAGGGGGCTTGGTATGGCTACACCTTC	CASSGQGAWYGYTF
TRBV2	TRBJ1-6	NA	NA	TGTGCCAGCAGTGCCACAGGGACCTATAATTCACCCCTCCACTTT	CASSATGTYNSPLHF
TRBV10-1	TRBJ2-7	TRBD2	few	TGCGCCAGCATGGGGACTAGTACTTGGGAGCAGTACTTC	CASMGTSTWEQYF
TRBV6-5	TRBJ2-1	TRBD1	few	TGTGCCAGCACCCCCAGGGGGTCGTACAATGAGCAGTTCTTC	CASTPRGSYNEQFF
TRBV18	TRBJ1-3	NA	NA	TGTGCCAGCTCACCTACGACAGGATATGGAAACACCATATATTTT	CASSPTTGYGNTIYF
TRBV19	TRBJ1-2	NA	NA	TGTGCCAGTAGTCCTCTCCCTGGAGGCTATGGCTACACCTTC	CASSPLPGGYGYTF
TRBV6-5	TRBJ1-5	NA	NA	TGTGCCAGCGCCGCGGCCAATCAGCCCCAGCATTTT	CASAAANQPQHF
TRBV7-2	TRBJ2-7	TRBD2	NA	TGTGCCAGCAGCTTAGTTGGGACTAGCGGGGCCGAGCAGTACTTC	CASSLVGTSGAEQYF
TRBV5-4	TRBJ2-7	NA	NA	TGTGCCAGCAGACCACAGGGCTCCTACGAGCAGTACTTC	CASRPQGSYEQYF
TRBV9	TRBJ2-7	TRBD1	NA	TGTGCCAGCGGGGACAGCTCCTACGAGCAGTACTTC	CASGDSSYEQYF
TRBV27	TRBJ1-1	NA	NA	TGTGCCAGCAGTAGTCCCCTTACAGGGCACACTGAAGCTTTCTTT	CASSSPLTGHTEAFF
TRBV9	TRBJ2-7	NA	once	TGTGCCAGCAGCGTGTCAGGGGTCTCCTACGAGCAGTACTTC	CASSVSGVSYEQYF
TRBV2	TRBJ2-2	NA	NA	TGTGCCAGCACCGTAAGGGGTTCCGGGGAGCTGTTTTTT	CASTVRGSGELFF
TRBV27	TRBJ1-2	NA	NA	TGTGCCAGCAGTTTATCAGGGGTTAACTATGGCTACACCTTC	CASSLSGVNYGYTF
TRBV6-1	TRBJ1-1	NA	NA	TGTGCCAGCAGTGACGAACAGGGCTCGGTTACGAACACTGAAGCTTTCTTT	CASSDEQGSVTNTEAFF
TRBV9	TRBJ2-5	NA	NA	TGTGCCAGCAGCGTAGGGGGCCTAGAGACCCAGTACTTC	CASSVGGLETQYF
TRBV18	TRBJ1-1	NA	NA	TGTGCCAGCTCACCTGGGGTGATTTTCGGGGGCACTGAAGCTTTCTTT	CASSPGVIFGGTEAFF
TRBV2	TRBJ1-5	TRBD1	few	TGTGCCGGCTCGACACAGCGGACAGGGGTCTATAGCAATCAGCCCCAGCATTTT	CAGSTQRTGVYSNQPQHF
TRBV6-5	TRBJ2-1	NA	NA	TGTGCCAGCAGCCAGCGCGATGAGCAGTTCTTC	CASSQRDEQFF
TRBV5-5	TRBJ2-1	NA	NA	TGTGCCAGCAGCTTGTCTATCTTACCGAGCTCCTACAATGAGCAGTTCTTC	CASSLSILPSSYNEQFF
TRBV30	TRBJ1-5	NA	NA	TGTGCCTGGAGTGTACATGGAGGGGGGGGTGGCAATCAGCCCCAGCATTTT	CAWSVHGGGGGNQPQHF
TRBV10-1	TRBJ1-2	NA	NA	TGCGCCGAAGGGGGGGAGGGTGGTGGCTACACCTTC	CAEGGEGGGYTF
TRBV4-1	TRBJ1-2	TRBD1	NA	TGCGCCAGCAGCCAACCGGGACAGGGGACCTATGGCTACACCTTC	CASSQPGQGTYGYTF